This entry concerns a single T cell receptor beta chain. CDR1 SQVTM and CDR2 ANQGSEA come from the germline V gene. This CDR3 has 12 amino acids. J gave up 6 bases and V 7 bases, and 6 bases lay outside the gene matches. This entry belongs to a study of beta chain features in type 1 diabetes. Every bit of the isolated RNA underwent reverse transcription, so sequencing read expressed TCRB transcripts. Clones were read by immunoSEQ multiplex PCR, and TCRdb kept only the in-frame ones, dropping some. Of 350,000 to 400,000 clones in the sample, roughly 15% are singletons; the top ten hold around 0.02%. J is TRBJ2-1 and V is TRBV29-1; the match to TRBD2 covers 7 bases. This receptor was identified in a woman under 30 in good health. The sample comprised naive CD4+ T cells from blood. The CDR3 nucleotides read TGCAGCGGGTTGGGGAGGGCCAATGAGCAGTTCTTC. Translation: CSGLGRANEQFF.